Following are 30 T cell receptor beta chains from one sample sequenced in a study of blood T cell repertoires in COVID-19. This table comes from immunoSEQ multiplex PCR, and its TCRdb copy is limited to in-frame clones, with some not included. The sample has 150,000 to 180,000 clones, about 90% seen once. The material sequenced was peripheral blood. All receptors come from a man in his fifties with acute or convalescent COVID-19.

The chain uses TRBV6-5 and TRBJ2-5; TRBD1 aligns across 9 bases. This CDR3 has 14 amino acids. Germline CDR1 MNHEY, CDR2 SVGAGI. With V trimmed by 7 bases and J by 3 bases, 6 bases remained unmatched. This CDR3 is CASTDRTGEETQYF. The CDR3 nucleotides read TGTGCCAGCACCGATAGGACAGGGGAAGAGACCCAGTACTTC.

The chain joins TRBV19 to TRBJ1-6, with 7 bases lining up with TRBD1. Germline V gene lookup returns CDR1 LNHDA and CDR2 SQIVND (reference sequence). This CDR3 has 16 residues. V dropped 5 bases and J dropped 7; count of bases not matched to a gene: 11. The CDR3 DNA reads as TGTGCCAGTAGTCGGGGGACCGGGACAGTAAATTCACCCCTCCACTTT. This translates into CASSRGTGTVNSPLHF.

The chain links TRBV19 to TRBJ1-1; D not resolved. In germline, CDR1 is LNHDA, CDR2 SQIVND (reference sequence). This CDR3 has 14 residues. V shed 5 bases and J shed 9 bases, with 19 bases lying between them. In DNA form, the CDR3 reads TGTGCCAGTAGTGACCCTTGGGCAGCCTCTAAAGCTTTCTTT. It specifies CASSDPWAASKAFF.

The chain is built from TRBV30 and TRBJ2-3; the D is unclear. The CDR3 is 13 residues long. Trimming left V 4 bases short and J 6 bases short, with 14 bases between. In germline, CDR1 is GTSNPN, CDR2 SVGIG (reference sequence). CDR3 amino acids: CAWKEPDHDTQYF. CDR3 in DNA: TGTGCCTGGAAGGAGCCTGACCACGATACGCAGTATTTT.

The chain employs TRBV19 and TRBJ1-2, with 7 nucleotides matching TRBD1. V was pared by 8 bases and J by 0 bases, with 6 bases of the junction left unmatched. The V gene's germline CDR1 is LNHDA and CDR2 SQIVND (reference sequence). The CDR3 sequence is 14 residues long. The CDR3 spells CASVGGGANYGYTF. Here the CDR3 DNA reads TGTGCCAGTGTTGGAGGGGGCGCTAACTATGGCTACACCTTC.

This chain uses TRBV4-3 with TRBJ1-4; 7 bases fit TRBD1. The CDR3 contains 15 residues. V gave up 3 bases and J gave up 4 bases; unmatched junction bases: 5. CDR1 and CDR2 (germline): LGHNA, YSLEER. As DNA, the CDR3 is TGCGCCAGCAGCCAGGGGGACAGCGATAATGAAAAACTGTTTTTT. Amino acids: CASSQGDSDNEKLFF.

The rearrangement links TRBV4-2 to TRBJ2-7, with TRBD2 matching 7 bases. The CDR3 extends over 13 amino acids. Losses at the gene ends were 0 bases for V and 7 bases for J; bases not matched to a gene: 3. The V gene's germline CDR1 is LGHNA and CDR2 YNFKEQ. The CDR3 bases are TGTGCCAGCAGCCAAGATTGGGGGGGTGAGCAGTACTTC. Translated, it gives CASSQDWGGEQYF.

The CDR3 protein is CASSSRQVGYGYTF. CDR3 DNA: TGTGCCAGCAGTTCCCGACAGGTTGGCTATGGCTACACCTTC. The rearrangement links TRBV27 to TRBJ1-2; D is perhaps TRBD1 (6 bases). The CDR3 contains 14 residues. CDR1 and CDR2 (germline): MNHEY, SMNVEV (reference sequence). V gave up 4 bases and J gave up 4 bases, with 13 bases separating them.

The chain joins TRBV4-1 to TRBJ1-1, with 9 bases matching TRBD1. V was clipped by 3 bases and J by 1 base; unmatched bases: 9. The CDR3 covers 17 residues. CDR1 and CDR2 from the germline V gene are MGHRA and YSYEKL. CDR3 residues: CASSHKVLQGANTEAFF. As DNA, the CDR3 is TGCGCCAGCAGCCACAAGGTACTACAGGGGGCGAACACTGAAGCTTTCTTT.

The chain carries TRBV27 and TRBJ2-7; 9 bases agree with TRBD2. The length of the CDR3 is 13 residues. Germline V CDR1 and CDR2: MNHEY, SMNVEV (reference sequence). With V trimmed by 3 bases and J by 9 bases, 6 bases remained unmatched. The CDR3 DNA follows: TGTGCCAGCAGTTTGGGGACTAGCCGTTGGCAGTACTTC. Its protein product is CASSLGTSRWQYF.

The count of this clone is one. The V call is TRBV5-1, the J call TRBJ2-1, with D possibly matching TRBD2 (6 bases). The CDR3 consists of 16 residues. Between the trimmed V and J ends, which lost 0 bases and 11 bases, there was a span of 21 bases. Germline-derived CDR1 and CDR2 are SGHRS and YFSETQ. The DNA of the CDR3 is TGCGCCAGCAGCTTGGATGGTAGCGGCCTTAGAGACAAGCAGTTCTTC. It translates to CASSLDGSGLRDKQFF. The variable domain in full, completed from reference TRBV5-1 and TRBJ2-1, reads KAGVTQTPRYLIKTRGQQVTLSCSPISGHRSVSWYQQTPGQGLQFLFEYFSETQRNKGNFPGRFSGRQFSNSRSEMNVSTLELGDSALYLCASSLDGSGLRDKQFFGPGTRLTVL.

As for this clone: Relative to the germline gene, one junction end is altered; a read error may explain this. J is TRBJ1-2 and V is TRBV6-1; 8 bases line up with TRBD1. The germline V gene has CDR1 MNHNS and CDR2 SASEGT. The CDR3 contains 14 residues. CDR3 DNA: TGTGCCAGCAGTGAAGCGCCAGGGGGCTATCGCTACACCTTC. It translates to CASSEAPGGYRYTF.

The chain has TRBV6-5 and TRBJ1-1; 10 bases fit TRBD1. The CDR3 has 11 residues. Germline CDR1 is MNHEY and CDR2 is SVGAGI. Germline trimming cut 7 bases from V and 11 bases from J; bases unmatched to any gene: 4. The CDR3 region has the DNA TGTGCCAGCATGAGACAGGGGGCGGCTTTCTTT. Translation: CASMRQGAAFF.

The V call is TRBV7-9, the J call TRBJ2-7; 8 nucleotides match TRBD1. The germline CDR1 and CDR2 sequences are SEHNR and FQNEAQ (reference sequence). This CDR3 comprises 14 residues. J gave up 4 bases and V 7 bases, and 9 bases lay outside the gene matches. In DNA, the CDR3 is TGTGCCAGCACCCAGGGGGCAGGGGTTTACGAGCAGTACGTC. This translates into CASTQGAGVYEQYV.

The chain combines TRBV6-2 or TRBV6-3 with TRBJ2-7; weak D call: TRBD1 (5 bases). Trimming cost V 4 bases and J 4 bases, with 11 bases left between them. The CDR3 is 13 amino acids. The germline V gene encodes CDR1 MNHEY and CDR2 SVGEGT. As DNA, the CDR3 is TGTGCCAGCAGTTCGACAGATCTGTACGAGCAGTACGTC. Residues: CASSSTDLYEQYV.

V is TRBV6-5 and J is TRBJ2-5, with 8 bases lining up with TRBD2. With 4 bases clipped from V and 1 base from J, the junction kept 5 bases outside the gene matches. The germline gives CDR1 MNHEY, CDR2 SVGAGI. The CDR3 is 15 residues long. CDR3 DNA: TGTGCCAGCAGTTCCCGACTAGCGACCCAAGAGACCCAGTACTTC. The encoded protein is CASSSRLATQETQYF.

The chain combines TRBV6-5 with TRBJ2-3; 9 bases are shared with TRBD1. The V gene's germline CDR1 is MNHEY and CDR2 SVGAGI. Losses at the gene ends were 5 bases for V and 7 bases for J; bases not matched to a gene: 10. The CDR3 length is 15 residues. The CDR3 is CASSTGQGGSNTQYF. The CDR3 DNA is TGTGCCAGCAGTACGGGACAGGGAGGGAGTAATACGCAGTATTTT.

The CDR3 nucleotides read TGTGCCAGCAGAGCAACAGGGATGGTTGATGAGCAGTTCTTC. Translating gives CASRATGMVDEQFF. This chain connects TRBV6-5 to TRBJ2-1, with D possibly matching TRBD1 (6 bases). The CDR3 has 14 residues. Germline assignment: CDR1 MNHEY and CDR2 SVGAGI. V was shortened by 6 bases and J by 8 bases, with 17 bases between the two germline ends.

The chain combines TRBV9 with TRBJ2-2, with 8 bases aligning to TRBD2. Germline V gene sequence: CDR1 SGDLS, CDR2 YYNGEE. The CDR3 is 17 amino acids. J lost 2 bases, V lost 4 bases, and 10 bases had no gene match. In nucleotides, the CDR3 is TGTGCCAGCAGCCAAACCGGACTAGCAGCTAACACCGGGGAGCTGTTTTTT. This sequence encodes CASSQTGLAANTGELFF.

This chain connects TRBV28 to TRBJ1-3; D not certain. Trimming cost V 2 bases and J 4 bases, with 3 bases left between them. The CDR3 has 12 residues. CDR1 and CDR2 (germline): MDHEN, SYDVKM. The CDR3 is CASSLEGNTIYF. The CDR3 coding sequence is TGTGCCAGCAGTTTAGAGGGAAACACCATATATTTT.

The V and J genes are TRBV25-1 and TRBJ1-3, with D perhaps TRBD1 (5 bases). With 7 bases removed from V and 0 bases from J, the gap between germline ends came to 10 bases. Germline CDR1 reads MGHDK; CDR2 reads SYGVNS. This CDR3 has 14 residues. The CDR3 region is CASTGDLSGNTIYF. The CDR3 nucleotides are TGTGCCAGCACGGGGGATCTCTCTGGAAACACCATATATTTT.

This sequence joins TRBV28 and TRBJ2-7; D is undetermined. The CDR3 has 12 amino acids. The V and J ends lost 1 base and 4 bases respectively, with 5 bases between them. Germline CDR1 and CDR2: MDHEN and SYDVKM. CDR3 bases: TGTGCCAGCAGTTTATCCCAGTACGAGCAGTACTTC. Translating gives CASSLSQYEQYF.

The CDR3 is CASSILPRGGYTF. DNA of the CDR3: TGTGCCAGTAGTATTCTCCCCAGGGGCGGCTACACCTTC. This chain connects TRBV19 to TRBJ1-2; perhaps TRBD1 as D (6 bases). V shed 3 bases and J shed 8 bases, with 13 bases lying between them. The CDR3 is 13 amino acids. Germline CDR1 is LNHDA and CDR2 is SQIVND (reference sequence). The whole variable domain, remainder taken from reference TRBV19 and TRBJ1-2, is DGGITQSPKYLFRKEGQNVTLSCEQNLNHDAMYWYRQDPGQGLRLIYYSQIVNDFQKGDIAEGYSVSREKKESFPLTVTSAQKNPTAFYLCASSILPRGGYTFGSGTRLTVV.

The rearrangement uses TRBV11-2 and TRBJ2-5; tentative D call: TRBD2 (6 bases). The germline V and J ends were trimmed by 3 bases and 5 bases, with 7 bases remaining between them. There are 12 residues in the CDR3. CDR1 SGHAT and CDR2 FQNNGV come from the germline V gene. This CDR3 reads CASSFAGETQYF. CDR3 nucleotide sequence: TGTGCCAGCAGCTTTGCGGGGGAGACCCAGTACTTC.

V usage is TRBV29-1 and J usage is TRBJ1-1, with a tentative D call TRBD1 (6 bases). Trimming stripped 7 bases from V and 0 bases from J, with 12 bases between. There are 13 residues in the CDR3. Germline CDR1 and CDR2: SQVTM and ANQGSEA. CDR3 protein: CSARGHLNTEAFF. In DNA form, the CDR3 reads TGCAGCGCGAGGGGACACCTGAACACTGAAGCTTTCTTT.

The V and J genes are TRBV6-5 and TRBJ1-3; no definite D call. Trimming stripped 0 bases from V and 0 bases from J, with 9 bases between. Germline V lookup: CDR1 MNHEY, CDR2 SVGAGI. The CDR3 length is 16 residues. The CDR3 nucleotides are TGTGCCAGCAGTTACTCGCACAGAAGCTCTGGAAACACCATATATTTT. Translated, it gives CASSYSHRSSGNTIYF.

This sequence joins TRBV30 and TRBJ1-5; D possibly corresponds to TRBD1 (6 bases). Trimming removed 4 bases at V and 2 bases at J, with 9 bases between. This CDR3 has 13 residues. Germline CDR1 and CDR2: GTSNPN and SVGIG (reference sequence). The DNA for the CDR3 is TGTGCCTGGAACAGGGTTGGCAATCAGCCCCAGCATTTT. Amino acid sequence: CAWNRVGNQPQHF.

The chain employs TRBV5-1 and TRBJ1-3; 7 bases agree with TRBD1. The CDR3 spans 15 residues. With 5 bases clipped from V and 0 bases from J, the junction kept 5 bases outside the gene matches. CDR1 and CDR2 from the germline V gene are SGHRS and YFSETQ. The CDR3 here is CASRSGQSSGNTIYF. The CDR3 nucleotides read TGCGCCAGCAGATCGGGACAGAGCTCTGGAAACACCATATATTTT.

The chain employs TRBV10-1 and TRBJ1-2; D unclear. V was cut by 6 bases and J by 0 bases, with 17 bases left in between. Germline V gene data show CDR1 as WNHNN and CDR2 as SYGVQD (reference sequence). The CDR3 runs 16 residues. Here the CDR3 DNA reads TGCGCCAGCAGCGGGTCACCCCACGGTGCTAACTATGGCTACACCTTC. Protein sequence: CASSGSPHGANYGYTF.

Of note for this clone: The sample holds other DNA sequences that translate to the same CDR3. V is TRBV4-1 and J is TRBJ2-2, with D maybe TRBD1 (5 bases). V was clipped by 0 bases and J by 5 bases, with 10 bases between them. The CDR3 is 15 residues long. CDR1 and CDR2 (germline): MGHRA, YSYEKL. The CDR3 nucleotides are TGCGCCAGCAGCCAAGATCTGGGGCCAACCGGGGAGCTGTTTTTT. Translation gives CASSQDLGPTGELFF.